A selection of T cell receptor beta chains follows, all from one sample in a study of T cell changes during pregnancy in multiple sclerosis. Some clones are missing from TCRdb's copy, which holds only in-frame ones; the method was immunoSEQ multiplex PCR. The sample includes 35,000 to 40,000 clones, roughly nine tenths of them seen just once. Sequenced here: CD4+ T cells from peripheral blood mononuclear cells, sampled after pregnancy. The receptors were gathered from a female donor in good health, enrolled as a control in a pregnancy study. Both conserved end residues are part of each CDR3. D genes are given only for firm matches. Clone size is not always given. Where it is, it says once, few, many or a class for expanded clones.

clone_size j_call v_call d_call cdr3_aa cdr3_nt
few TRBJ1-2 TRBV5-1 TRBD1 CASSLARQGGMDGYTF TGCGCCAGCAGCTTGGCGCGACAGGGAGGCATGGATGGCTACACCTTC
once TRBJ2-1 TRBV9 NA CASSVGLGAVDEQFF TGTGCCAGCAGCGTAGGTCTAGGAGCTGTCGATGAGCAGTTCTTC
NA TRBJ2-1 TRBV29-1 NA CSVRVVYDGNEQFF TGCAGCGTGAGGGTCGTGTACGATGGCAATGAGCAGTTCTTC
once TRBJ2-2 TRBV7-3 TRBD2 CASSPSGARPGELFF TGTGCCAGCAGCCCAAGCGGGGCTCGCCCCGGGGAGCTGTTTTTT
NA TRBJ2-1 TRBV6-5 TRBD2 CASSRTGGPYNEQFF TGTGCCAGCAGCCGAACGGGGGGGCCCTACAATGAGCAGTTCTTC
NA TRBJ2-5 TRBV4-3 NA CASSSQGTQETQYF TGCGCCAGCAGCTCACAAGGGACACAAGAGACCCAGTACTTC
NA TRBJ2-7 TRBV4-2 NA CASSQAKRQHPYEQYF TGTGCCAGCAGCCAAGCTAAGAGACAGCACCCCTACGAGCAGTACTTC
NA TRBJ2-7 TRBV6-5 NA CASSYRPSVYEQYF TGTGCCAGCAGTTACAGGCCTAGCGTTTACGAGCAGTACTTC
once TRBJ2-5 TRBV29-1 TRBD2 CSVGPSGGQKETQYF TGCAGCGTTGGACCTAGCGGGGGGCAGAAAGAGACCCAGTACTTC
NA TRBJ2-1 TRBV5-1 TRBD2 CASSLELSGGRQFF TGCGCCAGCAGCTTGGAACTTTCGGGGGGTCGGCAGTTCTTC
NA TRBJ2-6 TRBV6-1 NA CASSEVAQAGSGANVLTF TGTGCCAGCAGTGAAGTTGCGCAGGCCGGCTCTGGGGCCAACGTCCTGACTTTC
NA TRBJ2-5 TRBV19 TRBD2 CASSITRGRETQYF TGTGCCAGTAGTATCACGCGGGGGAGAGAGACCCAGTACTTC
NA TRBJ2-7 TRBV6-1 TRBD2 CARMGLVRGEQYF TGTGCCAGGATGGGACTAGTTCGGGGGGAGCAGTACTTC
NA TRBJ1-3 TRBV27 NA CASSSGGNTIYF TGTGCCAGCAGTTCCGGGGGTAACACCATATATTTT
few TRBJ1-4 TRBV7-6 TRBD1 CASSLEGQGYEKLFF TGTGCCAGCAGCTTAGAGGGACAGGGATACGAAAAACTGTTTTTT
once TRBJ1-1 TRBV7-2 NA CASSQRLGRAEAFF TGTGCCAGCAGCCAACGCCTAGGGAGGGCAGAAGCTTTCTTT
once TRBJ1-2 TRBV6-5 NA CASSYKLGDTNYGYTF TGTGCCAGCAGTTATAAGCTGGGAGACACTAACTATGGCTACACCTTC
NA TRBJ1-4 TRBV29-1 TRBD1 CSVTGGGNEKLFF TGCAGCGTGACAGGGGGGGGAAATGAAAAACTGTTTTTT
medium-sized TRBJ1-2 TRBV19 NA CASSTRTANYGYTF TGTGCCAGTAGTACCCGGACTGCTAACTATGGCTACACCTTC
NA TRBJ1-6 TRBV5-4 TRBD1 CASSHLQGASDSPLHF TGTGCCAGCAGCCACCTCCAGGGGGCTTCGGATTCACCCCTCCACTTT
NA TRBJ2-7 TRBV5-1 TRBD2 CASSEGLVNSYEQYF TGCGCCAGCAGCGAGGGACTAGTTAATTCCTATGAGCAGTACTTC
NA TRBJ1-3 TRBV19 TRBD1 CASSDQGGQANTIYF TGTGCCAGTAGTGATCAGGGTGGACAGGCGAACACCATATATTTT
NA TRBJ1-4 TRBV6-5 TRBD1 CAKQGAGTNEKLFF TGTGCCAAACAGGGGGCCGGAACTAATGAAAAACTGTTTTTT
once TRBJ2-1 TRBV6-1 TRBD1 CASIPGQGHNEQFF TGTGCCAGCATCCCGGGACAGGGGCACAATGAGCAGTTCTTC
NA TRBJ2-7 TRBV7-6 NA CASSLVRARTLGAEQYF TGTGCCAGCAGCTTAGTTAGGGCCCGCACGCTGGGGGCCGAGCAGTACTTC
NA TRBJ2-3 TRBV5-1 NA CASSTNRRGSSATQYF TGCGCCAGCAGCACCAACCGGAGGGGTAGCTCAGCTACGCAGTATTTT
NA TRBJ1-4 TRBV5-4 NA CASSRGGEFEKLFF TGTGCCAGCTCCCGAGGGGGGGAGTTTGAAAAACTGTTTTTT
NA TRBJ2-5 TRBV11-3 NA CASSLGGAEETQYF TGTGCCAGCAGCTTGGGGGGGGCCGAAGAGACCCAGTACTTC
NA TRBJ1-4 TRBV19 NA CASNPTGLPTNEKLFF TGTGCCAGTAATCCAACAGGGCTACCAACTAATGAAAAACTGTTTTTT
NA TRBJ2-7 TRBV4-1 TRBD1 CASSGMIGTGGYEQYF TGCGCCAGCAGCGGAATGATCGGGACAGGGGGCTACGAGCAGTACTTC
NA TRBJ2-3 TRBV9 TRBD2 CASSEGLAATDTQYF TGTGCCAGCAGCGAGGGACTAGCGGCCACAGATACGCAGTATTTT
NA TRBJ1-1 TRBV5-1 NA CASSLDRDTEAFF TGCGCCAGCAGCTTGGACAGGGACACTGAAGCTTTCTTT
NA TRBJ2-5 TRBV25-1 NA CASSDFQTKNQYF TGTGCCAGCAGTGACTTTCAAACTAAAAACCAGTACTTC
NA TRBJ2-7 TRBV19 NA CASSIPGASYEQYF TGTGCCAGTAGTATCCCGGGAGCCTCCTACGAGCAGTACTTC
NA TRBJ2-3 TRBV19 TRBD2 CASSIGASGASTDTQYF TGTGCCAGTAGTATAGGGGCTAGCGGGGCTAGCACAGATACGCAGTATTTT
NA TRBJ2-1 TRBV7-9 NA CASSLASNEQFF TGTGCCAGCAGCTTAGCGTCGAATGAGCAGTTCTTC
once TRBJ2-7 TRBV10-3 NA CAISGSSYEQYF TGTGCCATCAGCGGGAGCTCCTACGAGCAGTACTTC
few TRBJ1-4 TRBV2 NA CASSYGDGEKLFF TGTGCCAGCAGTTACGGGGATGGGGAAAAACTGTTTTTT
NA TRBJ2-1 TRBV14 TRBD1 CASGDRGAPYNEQFF TGTGCCAGCGGGGACAGGGGGGCCCCCTACAATGAGCAGTTCTTC
NA TRBJ1-2 TRBV5-1 NA CASSFKPGVINYGYTF TGCGCCAGCAGCTTCAAGCCAGGGGTCATTAACTATGGCTACACCTTC
NA TRBJ1-1 TRBV6-5 NA CASSRPGGTSTEAFF TGTGCCAGCAGCCGGCCGGGGGGGACCAGCACTGAAGCTTTCTTT
NA TRBJ1-5 TRBV9 NA CASSVGPVGRGNQPQHF TGTGCCAGCAGCGTGGGCCCGGTCGGGAGGGGCAATCAGCCCCAGCATTTT
NA TRBJ1-4 TRBV6-1 NA CASSRGATNEKLFF TGTGCCAGCAGCCGGGGAGCAACTAATGAAAAACTGTTTTTT
NA TRBJ2-3 TRBV6-6 NA CASRSGGGGDTQYF TGTGCCAGCAGGTCGGGCGGGGGCGGAGATACGCAGTATTTT
NA TRBJ2-7 TRBV28 TRBD1 CASSFPGQAYEQYF TGTGCCAGCAGTTTCCCTGGACAGGCCTACGAGCAGTACTTC
NA TRBJ2-5 TRBV2 NA CASSEIALAWVTQYF TGTGCCAGCAGTGAAATTGCCCTAGCTTGGGTGACCCAGTACTTC
NA TRBJ2-3 TRBV6-5 NA CASSYGVALTTDTQYF TGTGCCAGCAGTTACGGAGTGGCGTTAACCACAGATACGCAGTATTTT
NA TRBJ1-4 TRBV27 NA CASRGVPNNEKLFF TGTGCCAGCAGAGGGGTCCCCAATAATGAAAAACTGTTTTTT
NA TRBJ1-2 TRBV12-5 NA CASGLVFRQASNYGYTF TGTGCTAGTGGTTTGGTCTTCCGGCAGGCTTCTAACTATGGCTACACCTTC
NA TRBJ2-1 TRBV4-1 NA CASSPGTSLYNEQFF TGCGCCAGCAGCCCCGGGACTTCCCTCTACAATGAGCAGTTCTTC